The 27 T cell receptor beta chains reported below all come from one sample, sequenced in a study of control samples from healthy donors and cancer patients. The protocol was immunoSEQ multiplex PCR, while the TCRdb copy is restricted to in-frame clones and leaves out a portion. This table holds roughly 80,000 clones, nearly 90% found once. The sequenced sample consisted of blood. These receptors were taken from a woman between 45 and 65 years old in good health.

The gene calls are TRBV29-1 and TRBJ1-2, with D possibly TRBD1 on 6 matching bases. The germline V gene encodes CDR1 SQVTM and CDR2 ANQGSEA. Trimming removed 6 bases from V and 4 bases from J, with 15 bases in between. This CDR3 region has 13 residues. The CDR3 loop is CSVGQGIGYGYTF. CDR3 nucleotides: TGCAGCGTGGGGCAGGGGATCGGCTATGGCTACACCTTC.

The CDR3 coding sequence is TGTGCCAGCTCACCAAGAGCGGGGGGGTTCAATGAGCAGTTCTTC. It codes for CASSPRAGGFNEQFF. This chain connects TRBV18 to TRBJ2-1; TRBD2 matches at 10 bases. After removal of 2 bases from V and 6 bases from J, the junction contained 4 bases not matched to a gene. This CDR3 region has 15 residues. Germline CDR1 is KGHSH and CDR2 is LQKENI.

This clone has a handful of counts. CDR3 nucleotide sequence: TGCGCCAGCAGCTTCCTCAGGGGGCTGGCCTACACCTTC. It yields the protein CASSFLRGLAYTF. The chain links TRBV5-1 to TRBJ1-2, with 8 positions matching TRBD1. Germline CDR1 reads SGHRS; CDR2 reads YFSETQ. Trimming removed 2 bases from V and 10 bases from J; junction bases left unmatched: 7. This CDR3 has 13 residues. Full variable domain (rest looked up from reference TRBV5-1 and TRBJ1-2): KAGVTQTPRYLIKTRGQQVTLSCSPISGHRSVSWYQQTPGQGLQFLFEYFSETQRNKGNFPGRFSGRQFSNSRSEMNVSTLELGDSALYLCASSFLRGLAYTFGSGTRLTVV.

About this clone itself: Mismatch with germline at one junction end may stem from a read error. The gene calls are TRBV10-3 and TRBJ2-2, with 9 bases matching TRBD2. The CDR3 has 15 amino acids. Germline V CDR1 and CDR2: ENHRY, SYGVKD. CDR3 nucleotides: TGTGCCACCAGTGGAAAGCGGGGGGACACCGGGGAGCTGTTTTTT. Encoded protein: CATSGKRGDTGELFF.

J is TRBJ2-7 and V is TRBV18; 7 bases match TRBD2. With 3 bases clipped from V and 1 base from J, the junction kept 3 bases outside the gene matches. CDR1 and CDR2 (germline): KGHSH, LQKENI. The CDR3 is 14 residues long. The CDR3: CASSPGGESYEQYF. Here the CDR3 DNA reads TGTGCCAGCTCACCTGGGGGGGAATCCTACGAGCAGTACTTC. Full variable domain (remainder filled in from reference TRBV18 and TRBJ2-7): NAGVMQNPRHLVRRRGQEARLRCSPMKGHSHVYWYRQLPEEGLKFMVYLQKENIIDESGMPKERFSAEFPKEGPSILRIQQVVRGDSAAYFCASSPGGESYEQYFGPGTRLTVT.

The chain has TRBV6-5 and TRBJ1-2; TRBD1 might be the D (5 bases). This CDR3 is 14 amino acids long. CDR1 and CDR2 from the germline V gene are MNHEY and SVGAGI. Trimming took 2 bases from V and 2 from J, leaving 9 bases between them. CDR3 amino acids: CASSYTWGNYGYTF. DNA of the CDR3: TGTGCCAGCAGTTACACGTGGGGGAACTATGGCTACACCTTC.

This clone appeared a single time. The chain has TRBV11-2 and TRBJ2-1; 8 bases are a match to TRBD2. Germline values: CDR1 SGHAT, CDR2 FQNNGV. Losses at the gene ends were 5 bases for V and 9 bases for J; bases not matched to a gene: 0. CDR3 length equals 11 residues. The CDR3 DNA sequence: TGTGCCAGCAGCCGGGGGGGTGAGCAGTTCTTC. This sequence encodes CASSRGGEQFF.

The gene calls are TRBV4-1 and TRBJ2-2; D might be TRBD1 (5 bases). This CDR3 comprises 14 residues. Trimming stripped 3 bases from V and 6 bases from J, with 11 bases between. From germline, CDR1 is MGHRA and CDR2 YSYEKL. CDR3 loop: CASSHPGKAGELFF. CDR3 coding DNA: TGCGCCAGCAGCCACCCAGGGAAGGCCGGGGAGCTGTTTTTT.

This chain links TRBV5-1 with TRBJ2-3; 8 bases map to TRBD1. The germline gives CDR1 SGHRS, CDR2 YFSETQ. The CDR3 extends over 14 amino acids. Germline trimming cut 4 bases from V and 5 bases from J; bases unmatched to any gene: 6. The CDR3 DNA reads TGCGCCAGCAGCCCGACAGGGGCCAAAGATACGCAGTATTTT. Translated, it gives CASSPTGAKDTQYF.

V and J are TRBV7-8 and TRBJ1-1, with D perhaps TRBD1 (5 bases). V dropped 6 bases and J dropped 1 base, with 9 bases sitting between them. The CDR3 is 13 residues long. The germline CDR1 and CDR2 sequences are SGHVS and FQNEAQ. CDR3 in amino acids: CASRQTENTEAFF. The CDR3 DNA reads TGTGCCAGCAGGCAGACAGAGAACACTGAAGCTTTCTTT. The complete variable domain, with remaining parts taken from reference TRBV7-8 and TRBJ1-1, reads GAGVSQSPRYKVAKRGQDVALRCDPISGHVSLFWYQQALGQGPEFLTYFQNEAQLDKSGLPSDRFFAERPEGSVSTLKIQRTQQEDSAVYLCASRQTENTEAFFGQGTRLTVV.

The chain has TRBV19 and TRBJ2-3, with D perhaps TRBD1 or TRBD2 (5 bases each). CDR1 is LNHDA, CDR2 SQIVND, per germline (reference sequence). The CDR3 sequence is 17 residues long. V was cut by 1 base and J by 1 base, with 15 bases left in between. This CDR3 is CASSIGNGRGGTDTQYF. In DNA form, the CDR3 reads TGTGCCAGTAGTATAGGCAACGGCCGAGGGGGCACAGATACGCAGTATTTT. The full variable domain, in which reference TRBV19 and TRBJ2-3 provide the parts outside the CDR3, is DGGITQSPKYLFRKEGQNVTLSCEQNLNHDAMYWYRQDPGQGLRLIYYSQIVNDFQKGDIAEGYSVSREKKESFPLTVTSAQKNPTAFYLCASSIGNGRGGTDTQYFGPGTRLTVL.

This clone was observed a few times. The V gene is TRBV5-1, the J gene TRBJ1-1; 10 nucleotides align to TRBD1. The V gene end was trimmed by 4 bases and the J gene end by 5 bases; junction bases not matched to a gene: 8. Germline V gives CDR1 SGHRS, CDR2 YFSETQ. This CDR3 is built from 15 residues. CDR3 sequence: CASSVSPGQGTEAFF. The CDR3 nucleotides read TGCGCCAGCAGCGTCTCCCCGGGACAGGGGACTGAAGCTTTCTTT.

This chain connects TRBV5-5 to TRBJ1-1; 7 nucleotides line up with TRBD1. CDR3 length: 18 amino acids. V was clipped by 0 bases and J by 4 bases; unmatched bases: 15. CDR1 SGHKS and CDR2 YYEKEE come from the germline V gene (reference sequence). This CDR3 reads CASSLEGNRGQRGTEAFF. The CDR3 bases are TGTGCCAGCAGCTTGGAAGGTAATCGGGGACAGAGGGGCACTGAAGCTTTCTTT.

This sequence joins TRBV5-1 and TRBJ1-1; 8 nucleotides align to TRBD1. The CDR3 runs to 13 residues. The germline gives CDR1 SGHRS, CDR2 YFSETQ. The ends lost 0 bases at V and 6 bases at J; junction bases unmatched: 1. CDR3 sequence: CASSLDRGAEAFF. The CDR3 bases are TGCGCCAGCAGCTTGGACAGGGGGGCTGAAGCTTTCTTT.

The chain couples TRBV10-3 to TRBJ1-4; TRBD1 agrees at 10 bases. The germline V gene has CDR1 ENHRY and CDR2 SYGVKD. Trimming at V came to 10 bases and at J to 8 bases, leaving 13 bases not matched to a gene. The CDR3 is made up of 15 amino acids. The CDR3 is CATRDRGGSREKLFF. DNA of the CDR3: TGTGCCACCCGGGACAGGGGTGGTTCTAGGGAAAAACTGTTTTTT.

The chain has TRBV19 and TRBJ1-3; D uncertain. The CDR3 extends over 10 amino acids. V was shortened by 8 bases and J by 8 bases, with 7 bases between the two germline ends. Germline values: CDR1 LNHDA, CDR2 SQIVND (reference sequence). CDR3 amino acids: CASREDTIYF. In DNA form, the CDR3 reads TGTGCCAGTCGGGAGGACACCATATATTTT.

V is TRBV19 and J is TRBJ2-1, with D possibly called TRBD1 or TRBD2 (5 bases each). Between the trimmed V and J ends, which lost 7 bases and 6 bases, there was a span of 13 bases. Looked up from germline, CDR1 is LNHDA and CDR2 is SQIVND (reference sequence). This CDR3 is built from 13 residues. The CDR3: CASKTAGTNEQFF. CDR3 in DNA: TGTGCCAGTAAAACAGCTGGGACCAATGAGCAGTTCTTC.

V gene TRBV11-2 combines with J gene TRBJ1-2; D might be TRBD1 (6 bases). The CDR3 has 12 residues. CDR1 is SGHAT, CDR2 FQNNGV, per germline. V was cut by 3 bases and J by 7 bases, with 9 bases left in between. The CDR3 DNA reads TGTGCCAGCAGCTTGGCAGGGGTTGGCTACACCTTC. Amino acid sequence: CASSLAGVGYTF.

The sample holds a few counts of this clone. The rearrangement links TRBV24-1 to TRBJ1-1; no firm D call. Between the trimmed V and J ends, which lost 3 bases and 5 bases, there was a span of 6 bases. Germline loops: CDR1 KGHDR, CDR2 SFDVKD. This CDR3 contains 12 residues. The CDR3 sequence is CATSDDGTEAFF. The CDR3 DNA is TGTGCCACCAGTGATGACGGGACTGAAGCTTTCTTT.

The rearrangement joins TRBV6-5 to TRBJ1-2, with D possibly TRBD1 on 5 matching bases. Germline-derived CDR1 and CDR2 are MNHEY and SVGAGI. This CDR3 has 15 residues. V gave up 5 bases and J gave up 0 bases, with 13 bases separating them. CDR3 sequence: CASSPTVTANYGYTF. DNA for the CDR3: TGTGCCAGCAGTCCGACAGTAACAGCTAACTATGGCTACACCTTC.

The chain combines TRBV5-1 with TRBJ2-5; 9 bases line up with TRBD1. This CDR3 region has 16 residues. Germline V gene sequence: CDR1 SGHRS, CDR2 YFSETQ. J gave up 5 bases and V 0 bases, and 8 bases lay outside the gene matches. This CDR3 reads CASSLGGQGWQETQYF. The CDR3 nucleotides read TGCGCCAGCAGCTTGGGGGGACAGGGCTGGCAGGAGACCCAGTACTTC.

The rearrangement links TRBV11-2 to TRBJ1-1, with a tentative D call TRBD1 (5 bases). The V end was cut by 3 bases, the J end by 10 bases, with 9 bases between. The germline V gene has CDR1 SGHAT and CDR2 FQNNGV. The CDR3 is 11 residues long. For the CDR3, the DNA is TGTGCCAGCAGCTTTTCTAGGGGAGCTTTCTTT. This encodes CASSFSRGAFF.

The rearrangement uses TRBV28 and TRBJ1-5; D call uncertain. Germline CDR1 MDHEN, CDR2 SYDVKM. V lost 6 bases, J lost 5 bases, and 8 bases lay in between. CDR3 size: 12 residues. Here the CDR3 reads CASREPDQPQHF. The CDR3 nucleotides are TGTGCCAGCAGGGAGCCTGATCAGCCCCAGCATTTT.

J is TRBJ2-7 and V is TRBV3-1 (or the pseudogene TRBV3-2), with 8 positions matching TRBD1. Per germline, CDR1 LGHDT and CDR2 YNNKEL (reference sequence). V lost 1 base to trimming and J lost 6 bases; unmatched junction nucleotides: 11. This CDR3 is built from 16 residues. The CDR3 spells CASSQASTGAPSEQYF. CDR3 in DNA: TGTGCCAGCAGCCAAGCATCGACAGGGGCGCCGTCCGAGCAGTACTTC.

V and J are TRBV23-1 and TRBJ2-7; 11 bases are a match to TRBD1. TRBV23-1 is an ORF, with its function uncertain. The CDR3 extends over 14 amino acids. V shed 7 bases, J shed 6 bases, and the junction held 8 bases outside the gene matches. The CDR3 DNA sequence: TGCGCCAGCACCCTCCGGGACAGGGGGTGCGAGCAGTACTTC. Protein: CASTLRDRGCEQYF.

The J gene is TRBJ1-4, the V gene TRBV19; D not resolved. Germline V gene data show CDR1 as LNHDA and CDR2 as SQIVND (reference sequence). The CDR3 sequence is 12 residues long. V was pared by 3 bases and J by 10 bases, with 9 bases between. The CDR3: CASSIRGGKLFF. CDR3 sequence (DNA): TGTGCCAGTAGTATCCGGGGAGGAAAACTGTTTTTT.

This clone has only a few counts. The V gene is TRBV5-6, the J gene TRBJ1-1; TRBD1 is a possible D gene (5 bases). Per the germline V gene, CDR1 is SGHDT and CDR2 is YYEEEE. This CDR3 spans 17 amino acids. V lost 0 bases and J lost 0, with 15 bases in between. The CDR3 DNA reads TGTGCCAGCAGCTTGGGATTGTCAGGGTCTCTGAACACTGAAGCTTTCTTT. This encodes CASSLGLSGSLNTEAFF.